Described below is a single T cell receptor (beta chain) sequence and its context. J was trimmed by 5 bases and V by 4 bases; bases with no gene match: 13. Germline-derived CDR1 and CDR2 are LGHDT and YNNKEL (reference sequence). This CDR3 spans 17 amino acids. The record originates from a study of blood T cell repertoires in COVID-19. Study as a whole: Sites across the United States, Italy and Spain contributed samples from acute and convalescent COVID-19. The analysed material was cDNA or gDNA that came from T cells, B-cell-depleted T cells, or PBMCs.

Source study methods: Counts of nucleated cells, estimated from reference gene primer amplification, were obtained. Sequenced by immunoSEQ multiplex PCR; TCRdb stores in-frame clones only, minus some. Clone size and V and J calls were adopted from that table, with D and trimming inferred from the DNA. The table lists hundreds of thousands of clones, around 86% of them singletons. Seattle patients were enrolled while actively infected and followed longitudinally. The sequenced sample was peripheral blood. The TCR was taken from a woman between 50 and 59 years old with COVID-19, enrolled during active disease. This sequence joins TRBV3-1 (or the pseudogene TRBV3-2) and TRBJ2-5; 10 bases agree with TRBD2. This CDR3 reads CASSLLGIAGGRETQYF. DNA for the CDR3: TGTGCCAGCAGCCTTCTAGGAATAGCGGGAGGAAGGGAGACCCAGTACTTC.